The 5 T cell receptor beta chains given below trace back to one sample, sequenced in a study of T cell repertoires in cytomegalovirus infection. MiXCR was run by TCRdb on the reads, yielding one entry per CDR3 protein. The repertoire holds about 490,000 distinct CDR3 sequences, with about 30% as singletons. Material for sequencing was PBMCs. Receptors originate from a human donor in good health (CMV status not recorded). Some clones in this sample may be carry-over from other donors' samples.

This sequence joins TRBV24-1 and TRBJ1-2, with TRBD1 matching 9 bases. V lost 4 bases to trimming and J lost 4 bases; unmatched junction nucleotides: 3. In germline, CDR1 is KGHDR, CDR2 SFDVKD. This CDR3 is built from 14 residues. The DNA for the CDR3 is TGTGCCACCAGTGACACAGGGGGCGGCTATGGCTACACCTTC. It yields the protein CATSDTGGGYGYTF.

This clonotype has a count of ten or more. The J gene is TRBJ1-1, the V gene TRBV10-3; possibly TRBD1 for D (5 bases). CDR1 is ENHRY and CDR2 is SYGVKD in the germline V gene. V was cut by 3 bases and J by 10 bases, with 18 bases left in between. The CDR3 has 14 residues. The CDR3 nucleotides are TGTGCCATCAGTGACGGGACGAGGAATATAAGAGCTTTCTTT. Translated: CAISDGTRNIRAFF.

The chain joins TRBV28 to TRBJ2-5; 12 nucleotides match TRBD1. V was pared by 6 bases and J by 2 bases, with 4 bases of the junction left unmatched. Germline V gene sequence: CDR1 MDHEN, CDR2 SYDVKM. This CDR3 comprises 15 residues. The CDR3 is CASRGQGAEQETQYF. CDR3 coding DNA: TGTGCCAGCAGGGGACAGGGGGCAGAGCAAGAGACCCAGTACTTC. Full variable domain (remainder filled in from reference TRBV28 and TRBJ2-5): DVKVTQSSRYLVKRTGEKVFLECVQDMDHENMFWYRQDPGLGLRLIYFSYDVKMKEKGDIPEGYSVSREKKERFSLILESASTNQTSMYLCASRGQGAEQETQYFGPGTRLLVL.

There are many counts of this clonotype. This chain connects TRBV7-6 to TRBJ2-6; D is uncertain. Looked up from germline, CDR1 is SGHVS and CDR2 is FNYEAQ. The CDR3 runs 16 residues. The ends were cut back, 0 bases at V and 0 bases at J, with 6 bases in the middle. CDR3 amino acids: CASSLASRSGANVLTF. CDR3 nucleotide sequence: TGTGCCAGCAGCTTAGCATCCCGCTCTGGGGCCAACGTCCTGACTTTC. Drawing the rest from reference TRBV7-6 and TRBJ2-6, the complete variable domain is GAGVSQSPRYKVTKRGQDVALRCDPISGHVSLYWYRQALGQGPEFLTYFNYEAQQDKSGLPNDRFSAERPEGSISTLTIQRTEQRDSAMYRCASSLASRSGANVLTFGAGSRLTVL.

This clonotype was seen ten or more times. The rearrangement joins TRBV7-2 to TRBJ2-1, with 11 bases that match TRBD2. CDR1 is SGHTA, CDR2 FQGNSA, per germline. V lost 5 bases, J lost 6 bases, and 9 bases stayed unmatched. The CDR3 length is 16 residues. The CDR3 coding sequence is TGTGCCAGCAGCCCCAATCTAGCGGGAGGTGGCAATGAGCAGTTCTTC. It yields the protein CASSPNLAGGGNEQFF.